This TCR beta chain was identified during a study of blood T cell repertoires in COVID-19. At the level of the study: Both acute and convalescent COVID-19 samples were obtained from the United States, Italy and Spain. PBMCs, B-cell-depleted T cells, or T cells provided the cDNA or gDNA that made up the material.

Per the original data handling: Amplification with reference gene primers provided the estimates of nucleated cell counts. The method was immunoSEQ multiplex PCR; TCRdb's version includes in-frame clones alone and lacks a portion of them. V, J and clone size derive from that table, while D and trimming were established from the DNA sequence. The sample includes around 60,000 clones, around 83% of them seen just once. The CDR3 covers 15 residues. With 4 bases clipped from V and 5 bases from J, the junction kept 8 bases outside the gene matches. CDR1 LGHNA and CDR2 YSLEER come from the germline V gene.

V gene TRBV4-3 combines with J gene TRBJ2-7, with 10 bases matching TRBD1. The TCR was taken from a woman aged 80 or over with acute or convalescent COVID-19. The sequenced sample consisted of peripheral blood. In DNA form, the CDR3 reads TGCGCCAGCAGCCCTCCGGGGACAGGGGCCCACGAGCAGTACTTC. This sequence encodes CASSPPGTGAHEQYF.